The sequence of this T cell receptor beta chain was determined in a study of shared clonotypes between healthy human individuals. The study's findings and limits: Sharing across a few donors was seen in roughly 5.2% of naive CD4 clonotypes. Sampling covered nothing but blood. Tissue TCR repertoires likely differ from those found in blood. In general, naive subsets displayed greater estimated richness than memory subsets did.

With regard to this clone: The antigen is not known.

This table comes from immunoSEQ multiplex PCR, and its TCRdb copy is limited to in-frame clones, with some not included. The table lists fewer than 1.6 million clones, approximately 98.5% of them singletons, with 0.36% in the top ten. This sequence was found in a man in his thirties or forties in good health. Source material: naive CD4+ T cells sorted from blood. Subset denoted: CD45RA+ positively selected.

The CDR3 DNA reads TGTGCCAGCAGCCCACGCCTAGCGTACGAGCAGTACTTC. Translating it yields CASSPRLAYEQYF. The chain has TRBV5-6 and TRBJ2-7; possible D gene TRBD2, 6 bases. The CDR3 is 13 amino acids. Trimming shortened V by 4 bases and J by 4 bases, and 12 bases separated the two germline ends. The V gene's germline CDR1 is SGHDT and CDR2 YYEEEE.